Shown below are 30 T cell receptor beta chains from a single sample sequenced in a study of T-cell memory formation after mild COVID-19. From the 5' RACE reads, TCRdb called clonotypes with MiXCR, one entry per CDR3 protein. This table holds over 25,000 distinct CDR3 sequences, around a fifth found once. Sequencing was done on a sample of PBMCs or a T cell subset sorted from them (not recorded which). These receptors were collected from an adult who had mild COVID-19 (a few samples of this study predate the infection). Cell type and time point are not known.

The table lists this clonotype with many counts. The V call is TRBV7-2, the J call TRBJ1-2; no clear D gene. With 4 bases removed from V and 2 bases from J, the gap between germline ends came to 5 bases. Germline CDR1 is SGHTA and CDR2 is FQGNSA. This CDR3 is 12 amino acids long. The CDR3 DNA reads TGTGCCAGCAGCTATAGCAACTATGGCTACACCTTC. Amino acid sequence: CASSYSNYGYTF.

This chain connects TRBV7-9 to TRBJ1-1; D call uncertain. CDR3 length: 12 residues. Trimming pared 1 base from V and 8 bases from J, leaving 8 bases between. Germline V CDR1 and CDR2: SEHNR, FQNEAQ (reference sequence). Written as DNA, the CDR3 is TGTGCCAGCAGCTTAGTTGGGAGCGAAGCTTTCTTT. Translating it yields CASSLVGSEAFF.

This clonotype is deemed medium-sized (0.01 to 0.1%). The chain is built from TRBV5-1 and TRBJ2-2; D remains unclear. Germline V gene data show CDR1 as SGHRS and CDR2 as YFSETQ. Trimming pared 3 bases from V and 6 bases from J, leaving 9 bases between. This CDR3 is built from 13 residues. In DNA, the CDR3 is TGCGCCAGCAGCTCGCCCTGGGCCGGGGAGCTGTTTTTT. It translates to CASSSPWAGELFF.

This chain links TRBV7-6 with TRBJ2-3, with D hard to call. The V gene lost 5 bases and the J gene lost 2 bases, with 14 bases spanning the gap. Germline assignment: CDR1 SGHVS and CDR2 FNYEAQ. CDR3 size: 15 residues. The CDR3 region is CASSEGEQITDTQYF. In nucleotides, the CDR3 is TGTGCCAGCAGCGAAGGTGAACAGATCACAGATACGCAGTATTTT.

The V call is TRBV13, the J call TRBJ2-7; D is perhaps TRBD2 (6 bases). The CDR3 spans 14 residues. V was pared by 3 bases and J by 4 bases, with 13 bases between. Germline assignment: CDR1 PRHDT and CDR2 FYEKMQ (reference sequence). The chain's CDR3 is CASSFYGSVYEQYF. CDR3 nucleotides: TGTGCCAGCAGCTTCTACGGGAGTGTATACGAGCAGTACTTC.

This clonotype was recorded at least ten times. This sequence joins TRBV5-1 and TRBJ2-7, with D uncertain. Germline V lookup: CDR1 SGHRS, CDR2 YFSETQ. The CDR3 is 14 amino acids. Trimming took off 4 bases at V and 0 bases at J, with 11 bases between the two ends. Written as DNA, the CDR3 is TGCGCCAGCAGCCCTCAGGCGAGCTCCTACGAGCAGTACTTC. Translation gives CASSPQASSYEQYF.

This clonotype has ten or more counts. The rearrangement joins TRBV7-2 to TRBJ2-2, with TRBD1 identical over 9 bases. Losses at the gene ends were 5 bases for V and 6 bases for J; bases not matched to a gene: 10. CDR3 length equals 16 residues. Germline V gene lookup returns CDR1 SGHTA and CDR2 FQGNSA. The CDR3 sequence: CASSKPGQGRAGELFF. DNA of the CDR3: TGTGCCAGCAGCAAACCGGGACAGGGTAGGGCCGGGGAGCTGTTTTTT.

The rearrangement joins TRBV6-5 to TRBJ2-6; D tentatively fits TRBD1 or TRBD2 (6 bases each). V was clipped by 5 bases and J by 3 bases, with 11 bases between them. The CDR3 is 15 residues long. CDR1 and CDR2 (germline): MNHEY, SVGAGI. The CDR3 DNA sequence: TGTGCCAGCAGTCCACAGGGAGGTGGGGCCAACGTCCTGACTTTC. It is translated as CASSPQGGGANVLTF.

This clonotype occurred many times. The chain uses TRBV29-1 and TRBJ1-5; TRBD1 aligns across 7 bases. CDR3 length equals 15 residues. V gave up 7 bases and J gave up 0 bases; unmatched junction bases: 9. Germline CDR1 and CDR2: SQVTM and ANQGSEA. CDR3 bases: TGCAGCGCGGGGGACAGCATACATAGCAATCAGCCCCAGCATTTT. This gives the protein CSAGDSIHSNQPQHF.

This clonotype was recorded at least ten times. V gene TRBV12-3 or TRBV12-4 combines with J gene TRBJ2-2; the D gene is possibly TRBD1 (6 bases). V was trimmed by 2 bases and J by 4 bases, leaving 14 bases between them. This CDR3 is built from 16 residues. The CDR3 DNA sequence: TGTGCCAGCAGTTTAATAAGGGGGTACCCCACCGGGGAGCTGTTTTTT. Translation: CASSLIRGYPTGELFF.

Many counts were recorded for this clonotype. This sequence joins TRBV7-3 and TRBJ2-5; no reliable D call. Trimming took off 0 bases at V and 6 bases at J, with 14 bases between the two ends. Germline-derived CDR1 and CDR2 are SGHTA and FQGTGA. This CDR3 spans 15 amino acids. As DNA, the CDR3 is TGTGCCAGCAGCTTAACCGCAGACCCGGAACAGACCCAGTACTTC. This translates into CASSLTADPEQTQYF.

The rearrangement joins TRBV24-1 to TRBJ1-5; 9 positions match TRBD1. This CDR3 region has 15 residues. Germline CDR1 reads KGHDR; CDR2 reads SFDVKD. J gave up 4 bases and V 4 bases, and 4 bases lay outside the gene matches. In DNA form, the CDR3 reads TGTGCCACCAGTGACTGGACAGGGGAGAATCAGCCCCAGCATTTT. This translates into CATSDWTGENQPQHF.

This clonotype was seen more than once but under ten times. V gene TRBV20-1 combines with J gene TRBJ2-5; D gene uncertain. The CDR3 sequence is 10 residues long. The germline gives CDR1 DFQATT, CDR2 SNEGSKA (reference sequence). V was trimmed by 8 bases and J by 2 bases, leaving 6 bases between them. CDR3 protein: CSTFQETQYF. The DNA for the CDR3 is TGCAGTACGTTTCAAGAGACCCAGTACTTC.

This clonotype appeared once. The V gene is TRBV5-1, the J gene TRBJ2-7, with 11 bases identical to TRBD2. Per the germline V gene, CDR1 is SGHRS and CDR2 is YFSETQ. CDR3 size: 15 residues. V lost 4 bases, J lost 1 base, and 4 bases stayed unmatched. The CDR3 DNA sequence: TGCGCCAGCAGCGCTGGGACTAGCGGATCCTACGAGCAGTACTTC. Its protein is CASSAGTSGSYEQYF.

The gene calls are TRBV28 and TRBJ1-5; a possible D gene is TRBD1 (5 bases). Trimming removed 7 bases at V and 7 bases at J, with 20 bases between. CDR3 length equals 15 residues. From germline, CDR1 is MDHEN and CDR2 SYDVKM. CDR3 nucleotides: TGTGCCAGCACCCCAAGCAGGGATGGGGGGCAGCCCCAGCATTTT. Translating gives CASTPSRDGGQPQHF.

This clonotype has ten or more counts. The chain is built from TRBV15 and TRBJ1-1, with 8 bases identical to TRBD1. CDR3 length: 15 amino acids. CDR1 LNHNV and CDR2 YYDKDF come from the germline V gene (reference sequence). With V trimmed by 0 bases and J by 9 bases, 9 bases remained unmatched. CDR3 sequence: CATSRDPARQGKAFF. In DNA form, the CDR3 reads TGTGCCACCAGCAGAGATCCCGCCAGACAGGGGAAAGCTTTCTTT. Looking up the rest from reference TRBV15 and TRBJ1-1 gives the full variable domain: DAMVIQNPRYQVTQFGKPVTLSCSQTLNHNVMYWYQQKSSQAPKLLFHYYDKDFNNEADTPDNFQSRRPNTSFCFLDIRSPGLGDTAMYLCATSRDPARQGKAFFGQGTRLTVV.

This clonotype occurred many times. This rearrangement joins TRBV7-9 to TRBJ1-1; the D is unclear. This CDR3 spans 14 amino acids. V lost 1 base and J lost 1, with 7 bases in between. Germline lookup yields CDR1 SEHNR and CDR2 FQNEAQ (reference sequence). CDR3: CASSLGAENTEAFF. As DNA, the CDR3 is TGTGCCAGCAGCTTAGGGGCAGAGAACACTGAAGCTTTCTTT. The whole variable domain, remainder taken from reference TRBV7-9 and TRBJ1-1, is DTGVSQNPRHKITKRGQNVTFRCDPISEHNRLYWYRQTLGQGPEFLTYFQNEAQLEKSRLLSDRFSAERPKGSFSTLEIQRTEQGDSAMYLCASSLGAENTEAFFGQGTRLTVV.

Many counts were recorded for this clonotype. The chain uses TRBV12-3 or TRBV12-4 and TRBJ2-6; no definite D call. This CDR3 comprises 15 residues. V lost 3 bases and J lost 4, with 10 bases in between. CDR3 residues: CASSLVGIGANVLTF. Here the CDR3 DNA reads TGTGCCAGCAGTTTGGTAGGGATCGGGGCCAACGTCCTGACTTTC.

This clonotype has at least ten counts. V is TRBV14 and J is TRBJ2-7; D is possibly TRBD2 (6 bases). This CDR3 is built from 16 residues. CDR1 and CDR2 (germline): SGHDN, FVKESK. V lost 6 bases and J lost 7, with 25 bases in between. CDR3 sequence (DNA): TGTGCCAGCAGTCAAATGTGGGACTTCGGGAATGCGGAGCAGTACTTC. Its protein is CASSQMWDFGNAEQYF.

In DNA form, the CDR3 reads TGTGCCAGCAGCCCCTTTAAATACAATGAGCAGTTCTTC. It yields the protein CASSPFKYNEQFF. This rearrangement joins TRBV3-1 to TRBJ2-1; D unresolved. CDR1 is LGHDT and CDR2 is YNNKEL in the germline V gene (reference sequence). The CDR3 is 13 amino acids. V lost 4 bases, J lost 4 bases, and 8 bases lay in between.

The J gene is TRBJ1-2, the V gene TRBV9, with 8 bases identical to TRBD1. Trimming removed 4 bases from V and 2 bases from J; junction bases left unmatched: 7. The germline V gene has CDR1 SGDLS and CDR2 YYNGEE. The CDR3 has 15 amino acids. The DNA for the CDR3 is TGTGCCAGCAGCCCCGCCGGGACAGGAAACTATGGCTACACCTTC. This translates into CASSPAGTGNYGYTF.

This clonotype occurred many times. The gene calls are TRBV5-4 and TRBJ2-1, with 9 bases identical to TRBD2. Unmatched junction bases numbered 2, after V lost 1 base and J lost 3 bases. The CDR3 runs to 15 residues. Per the germline V gene, CDR1 is SGHNT and CDR2 is YYREEE (reference sequence). The CDR3 DNA follows: TGTGCCAGCAGCTTGCCAGCGGGGGGCTACAATGAGCAGTTCTTC. It yields the protein CASSLPAGGYNEQFF.

This clonotype was seen more than once but under ten times. The chain employs TRBV2 and TRBJ1-1; D is unclear. The V end lost 6 bases, the J end lost 1 base, and 12 bases lay between the germline ends. Germline lookup yields CDR1 SNHLY and CDR2 FYNNEI. There are 14 residues in the CDR3. The CDR3 spells CASSETSRNTEAFF. The CDR3 DNA reads TGTGCCAGCAGCGAGACATCGAGGAACACTGAAGCTTTCTTT.

The rearrangement links TRBV14 to TRBJ2-1, with D unresolved. The CDR3 extends over 15 amino acids. Trimming cost V 1 base and J 2 bases, with 9 bases left between them. Germline CDR1 reads SGHDN; CDR2 reads FVKESK. CDR3 sequence (DNA): TGTGCCAGCAGCCAAGCCCCTCGGGCCTACAATGAGCAGTTCTTC. Its translation: CASSQAPRAYNEQFF.

This clonotype came up a few times. This rearrangement joins TRBV18 to TRBJ2-7; 7 bases line up with TRBD1. The CDR3 has 16 residues. Germline assignment: CDR1 KGHSH and CDR2 LQKENI. Unmatched junction bases numbered 14, after V lost 3 bases and J lost 6 bases. This CDR3 is CASSPNSGQFHGEQYF. The CDR3 DNA reads as TGTGCCAGCTCACCCAACTCGGGACAGTTTCACGGCGAGCAGTACTTC.

Many counts were recorded for this clonotype. The chain uses TRBV7-3 and TRBJ2-7, with D perhaps being TRBD1 or TRBD2 (5 bases each). CDR1 is SGHTA, CDR2 FQGTGA, per germline. The V gene lost 5 bases and the J gene lost 5 bases, with 19 bases spanning the gap. The CDR3 sequence is 15 residues long. CDR3 sequence (DNA): TGTGCCAGCAGCCCTGGGGGAGATTCTCAGAACGAGCAGTACTTC. It translates to CASSPGGDSQNEQYF.

The V gene is TRBV7-6, the J gene TRBJ1-1; perhaps TRBD1 as D (5 bases). Germline CDR1 is SGHVS and CDR2 is FNYEAQ. With 5 bases removed from V and 10 bases from J, the gap between germline ends came to 11 bases. The CDR3 runs to 11 residues. For the CDR3, the DNA is TGTGCCAGCAGCCCCGGTGGGACAGCTTTCTTT. Translation: CASSPGGTAFF.

This clonotype occurred many times. V usage is TRBV5-4 and J usage is TRBJ2-3, with D tentatively TRBD1 or TRBD2 (5 bases each). Germline values: CDR1 SGHNT, CDR2 YYREEE (reference sequence). The CDR3 totals 14 residues. The V and J ends lost 4 bases and 4 bases respectively, with 13 bases between them. The CDR3 DNA sequence: TGTGCCAGCAGCCAACCTGGGACCGCAGATACGCAGTATTTT. Translation gives CASSQPGTADTQYF.

This clonotype was counted only a few times. The genes are TRBV30 and TRBJ1-6, with 7 bases that match TRBD1. Germline CDR1 and CDR2: GTSNPN and SVGIG (reference sequence). V lost 1 base, J lost 8 bases, and 2 bases stayed unmatched. The CDR3 loop spans 13 amino acids. The CDR3 spells CAWSAGGDSPLHF. Here the CDR3 DNA reads TGTGCCTGGAGTGCAGGGGGAGATTCACCCCTCCACTTT.

By share of the sample, this clonotype is medium-sized (0.01 to 0.1%). In DNA, the CDR3 is TGTGCCAGCAGCTTAGCAGGGGGCAAAAACATTCAGTACTTC. Encoded protein: CASSLAGGKNIQYF. This chain links TRBV7-9 with TRBJ2-4, with D perhaps TRBD1 (6 bases). V was shortened by 0 bases and J by 3 bases, with 6 bases between the two germline ends. The CDR3 runs to 14 residues. Germline V gene sequence: CDR1 SEHNR, CDR2 FQNEAQ (reference sequence).